These T cell receptor beta chains were read from a single sample in a study of human T cells and chemical hapten exposure. Each CDR3 protein gets one entry after TCRdb re-called the RACE reads with MiXCR. The table shows roughly 200,000 distinct CDR3 sequences, with 24% occurring only once. The source was whole blood, collected in connection with sensitization to the hapten diphenylcyclopropenone (DPC). These receptors came from a woman in her thirties or forties with alopecia areata. Some clones in this sample may be carry-over from other donors' samples. Both conserved end residues are part of each CDR3. A D gene is named only where the DNA matches it firmly. Size values are once, few and many counts, or a class for expanded clones, and some rows have none.

v_gene: TRBV20-1; d_gene: NA; j_gene: TRBJ1-3; abundance: NA; CDR3aa: CSAPSGMGGNTIYF; CDR3nt: TGCAGTGCCCCTTCGGGCATGGGGGGAAACACCATATATTTT
v_gene: TRBV6-5; d_gene: NA; j_gene: TRBJ2-7; abundance: NA; CDR3aa: CASSAGGPNYEQYF; CDR3nt: TGTGCCAGCAGCGCCGGAGGGCCTAACTACGAGCAGTACTTC
v_gene: TRBV7-2; d_gene: TRBD2; j_gene: TRBJ2-1; abundance: few; CDR3aa: CASSQRGGRYNEQFF; CDR3nt: TGTGCCAGCAGCCAAAGGGGAGGGAGGTACAATGAGCAGTTCTTC
v_gene: TRBV28; d_gene: NA; j_gene: TRBJ2-5; abundance: few; CDR3aa: CASSSRQYQETQYF; CDR3nt: TGTGCCAGCAGTTCCCGACAGTACCAAGAGACCCAGTACTTC
v_gene: TRBV4-2; d_gene: TRBD1; j_gene: TRBJ1-6; abundance: many; CDR3aa: CASSQEKQGNSPLHF; CDR3nt: TGTGCCAGCAGCCAAGAAAAACAGGGGAATTCACCCCTCCACTTT
v_gene: TRBV20-1; d_gene: NA; j_gene: TRBJ2-1; abundance: many; CDR3aa: CSARDVGSSYNEQFF; CDR3nt: TGCAGTGCTAGAGACGTGGGGTCCTCCTACAATGAGCAGTTCTTC
v_gene: TRBV5-6; d_gene: NA; j_gene: TRBJ1-3; abundance: few; CDR3aa: CASSGQNHPGNTIYF; CDR3nt: TGTGCCAGCTCCGGGCAAAATCACCCTGGAAACACCATATATTTT
v_gene: TRBV20-1; d_gene: TRBD1; j_gene: TRBJ1-5; abundance: NA; CDR3aa: CSAMDRTSNQPQHF; CDR3nt: TGCAGTGCTATGGACAGGACTAGCAATCAGCCCCAGCATTTT
v_gene: TRBV5-1; d_gene: TRBD2; j_gene: TRBJ2-3; abundance: few; CDR3aa: CASSSVAGADTQYF; CDR3nt: TGCGCCAGCAGCTCCGTAGCGGGAGCAGATACGCAGTATTTT
v_gene: TRBV20-1; d_gene: NA; j_gene: TRBJ2-1; abundance: few; CDR3aa: CSAESAGYNEQFF; CDR3nt: TGCAGTGCAGAGTCGGCCGGGTACAATGAGCAGTTCTTC
v_gene: TRBV5-1; d_gene: TRBD2; j_gene: TRBJ2-7; abundance: NA; CDR3aa: CASSVPGLAGIEQYF; CDR3nt: TGCGCCAGCAGCGTACCGGGACTAGCGGGAATTGAGCAGTACTTC
v_gene: TRBV7-9; d_gene: NA; j_gene: TRBJ1-4; abundance: few; CDR3aa: CASSLKEKLFF; CDR3nt: TGTGCCAGCAGCTTAAAGGAAAAACTGTTTTTT
v_gene: TRBV12-3/TRBV12-4; d_gene: NA; j_gene: TRBJ1-4; abundance: NA; CDR3aa: CASRLSLRPNEKLFF; CDR3nt: TGTGCCAGCAGGCTTTCTTTGCGGCCTAATGAAAAACTGTTTTTT
v_gene: TRBV5-6; d_gene: NA; j_gene: TRBJ2-7; abundance: NA; CDR3aa: CASSWGAISDEQYF; CDR3nt: TGTGCCAGCAGCTGGGGGGCCATTTCGGACGAGCAGTACTTC
v_gene: TRBV5-1; d_gene: NA; j_gene: TRBJ2-2; abundance: few; CDR3aa: CASRDSPNTGELFF; CDR3nt: TGCGCCAGCAGGGACAGTCCAAACACCGGGGAGCTGTTTTTT
v_gene: TRBV20-1; d_gene: TRBD1; j_gene: TRBJ2-7; abundance: few; CDR3aa: CSARVPTGRLSEQYF; CDR3nt: TGCAGTGCTAGAGTTCCGACAGGGCGCTTGAGCGAGCAGTACTTC
v_gene: TRBV12-3/TRBV12-4; d_gene: TRBD2; j_gene: TRBJ2-2; abundance: NA; CDR3aa: CASSLSGRATGELFF; CDR3nt: TGTGCCAGCAGTTTGAGCGGGAGGGCCACCGGGGAGCTGTTTTTT
v_gene: TRBV7-2; d_gene: NA; j_gene: TRBJ2-4; abundance: few; CDR3aa: CASSSTPVRIQYF; CDR3nt: TGTGCCAGCAGCTCCACTCCGGTCCGTATTCAGTACTTC
v_gene: TRBV29-1; d_gene: TRBD1; j_gene: TRBJ2-5; abundance: many; CDR3aa: CSVKSGTAQETQYF; CDR3nt: TGCAGCGTTAAATCCGGGACAGCCCAAGAGACCCAGTACTTC
v_gene: TRBV4-3; d_gene: NA; j_gene: TRBJ1-2; abundance: few; CDR3aa: CASSPTRTSYGYTF; CDR3nt: TGCGCCAGCAGCCCCACGAGGACTAGCTATGGCTACACCTTC
v_gene: TRBV2; d_gene: NA; j_gene: TRBJ1-1; abundance: few; CDR3aa: CASTSVVYTEAFF; CDR3nt: TGTGCCAGCACCTCGGTCGTCTACACTGAAGCTTTCTTT
v_gene: TRBV6-2/TRBV6-3; d_gene: NA; j_gene: TRBJ2-2; abundance: NA; CDR3aa: CAITDTGELFF; CDR3nt: TGTGCCATCACAGACACCGGGGAGCTGTTTTTT
v_gene: TRBV4-2; d_gene: NA; j_gene: TRBJ1-5; abundance: NA; CDR3aa: CASSRGLNQPQHF; CDR3nt: TGTGCCAGCAGCCGGGGGTTAAATCAGCCCCAGCATTTT
v_gene: TRBV5-6; d_gene: NA; j_gene: TRBJ1-1; abundance: NA; CDR3aa: CASSLAGIGQAFF; CDR3nt: TGTGCCAGCAGCTTGGCAGGAATAGGACAAGCTTTCTTT
v_gene: TRBV29-1; d_gene: TRBD2; j_gene: TRBJ2-3; abundance: NA; CDR3aa: CSVDHGRQDTQYF; CDR3nt: TGCAGCGTTGATCACGGGAGGCAAGATACGCAGTATTTT
v_gene: TRBV12-3/TRBV12-4; d_gene: NA; j_gene: TRBJ1-1; abundance: few; CDR3aa: CASSLGSPYEAFF; CDR3nt: TGTGCCAGCAGTTTAGGATCTCCTTATGAAGCTTTCTTT
v_gene: TRBV12-3/TRBV12-4; d_gene: NA; j_gene: TRBJ1-1; abundance: few; CDR3aa: CASLWTANTEAFF; CDR3nt: TGTGCCAGCCTTTGGACAGCGAACACTGAAGCTTTCTTT
v_gene: TRBV5-1; d_gene: TRBD1; j_gene: TRBJ1-1; abundance: NA; CDR3aa: CASSHGQGNTEAFF; CDR3nt: TGCGCCAGCAGCCACGGACAGGGGAACACTGAAGCTTTCTTT
v_gene: TRBV4-1; d_gene: TRBD2; j_gene: TRBJ2-4; abundance: many; CDR3aa: CASSQDGLGSWDIQYF; CDR3nt: TGCGCCAGCAGCCAAGACGGACTAGGAAGTTGGGACATTCAGTACTTC
v_gene: TRBV7-9; d_gene: TRBD2; j_gene: TRBJ2-3; abundance: NA; CDR3aa: CASSPRPSGSQTDTQYF; CDR3nt: TGTGCCAGCAGCCCCCGACCCAGCGGGAGTCAAACAGATACGCAGTATTTT
v_gene: TRBV9; d_gene: NA; j_gene: TRBJ1-3; abundance: NA; CDR3aa: CASSKQGSNGNTIYF; CDR3nt: TGTGCCAGCAGCAAACAGGGAAGCAATGGAAACACCATATATTTT
v_gene: TRBV29-1; d_gene: TRBD1; j_gene: TRBJ1-1; abundance: NA; CDR3aa: CSVERTGGGTEAFF; CDR3nt: TGCAGCGTAGAACGGACAGGGGGAGGGACTGAAGCTTTCTTT
v_gene: TRBV7-9; d_gene: TRBD1; j_gene: TRBJ1-1; abundance: NA; CDR3aa: CASGDSGLEAFF; CDR3nt: TGTGCCAGCGGGGACAGCGGACTTGAAGCTTTCTTT
v_gene: TRBV20-1; d_gene: TRBD2; j_gene: TRBJ2-7; abundance: few; CDR3aa: CSARVAGEYEQYF; CDR3nt: TGCAGTGCTAGGGTAGCGGGAGAGTACGAGCAGTACTTC
v_gene: TRBV7-8; d_gene: NA; j_gene: TRBJ1-4; abundance: few; CDR3aa: CASSFGRTAPGKLFF; CDR3nt: TGTGCCAGCAGCTTCGGCAGGACCGCCCCCGGCAAACTGTTTTTT
v_gene: TRBV7-2; d_gene: TRBD2; j_gene: TRBJ2-7; abundance: NA; CDR3aa: CASSFSGSRRLSSYEQYF; CDR3nt: TGTGCCAGCAGCTTCAGCGGGAGTCGGCGGCTAAGCTCCTACGAGCAGTACTTC
v_gene: TRBV7-2; d_gene: NA; j_gene: TRBJ1-1; abundance: NA; CDR3aa: CASSLGRQNTEAFF; CDR3nt: TGTGCCAGCAGCTTAGGACGACAGAACACTGAAGCTTTCTTT
v_gene: TRBV5-1; d_gene: NA; j_gene: TRBJ1-2; abundance: NA; CDR3aa: CASSLAGRDYTF; CDR3nt: TGCGCCAGCAGCTTGGCAGGACGAGACTACACCTTC
v_gene: TRBV24-1; d_gene: NA; j_gene: TRBJ2-1; abundance: few; CDR3aa: CATSDWAKGEDEQFF; CDR3nt: TGTGCCACCAGTGATTGGGCCAAGGGAGAGGATGAGCAGTTCTTC
v_gene: TRBV24-1; d_gene: NA; j_gene: TRBJ2-2; abundance: NA; CDR3aa: CATSEWSNTGELFF; CDR3nt: TGTGCCACCAGTGAGTGGTCGAACACCGGGGAGCTGTTTTTT
v_gene: TRBV28; d_gene: TRBD1; j_gene: TRBJ1-6; abundance: NA; CDR3aa: CASSWGGGNNSPLHF; CDR3nt: TGTGCCAGCAGTTGGGGAGGGGGCAATAATTCACCCCTCCACTTT
v_gene: TRBV4-3; d_gene: NA; j_gene: TRBJ2-1; abundance: NA; CDR3aa: CASSQDLQSSYNEQFF; CDR3nt: TGCGCCAGCAGCCAAGATTTGCAGTCCTCCTACAATGAGCAGTTCTTC
v_gene: TRBV5-1; d_gene: TRBD1; j_gene: TRBJ2-1; abundance: NA; CDR3aa: CASGTGTGSYNEQFF; CDR3nt: TGCGCCAGCGGAACCGGGACAGGGTCCTACAATGAGCAGTTCTTC
v_gene: TRBV2; d_gene: NA; j_gene: TRBJ2-2; abundance: NA; CDR3aa: CASRGLAPTGELFF; CDR3nt: TGTGCCAGCCGGGGGCTAGCGCCCACCGGGGAGCTGTTTTTT
v_gene: TRBV24-1; d_gene: TRBD1; j_gene: TRBJ2-6; abundance: NA; CDR3aa: CATSDHRTGVSGANVLTF; CDR3nt: TGTGCCACCAGTGATCACCGGACAGGCGTCTCTGGGGCCAACGTCCTGACTTTC
v_gene: TRBV20-1; d_gene: NA; j_gene: TRBJ1-1; abundance: NA; CDR3aa: CSARGEGDTEAFF; CDR3nt: TGCAGTGCTAGGGGGGAAGGCGACACTGAAGCTTTCTTT
v_gene: TRBV20-1; d_gene: TRBD1; j_gene: TRBJ1-5; abundance: few; CDR3aa: CSARDRGATGGDQPQHF; CDR3nt: TGCAGTGCTAGAGATCGGGGGGCCACAGGGGGCGATCAGCCCCAGCATTTT
v_gene: TRBV6-6; d_gene: TRBD1; j_gene: TRBJ2-7; abundance: NA; CDR3aa: CASTSPGQGSYEQYF; CDR3nt: TGTGCCAGCACTTCTCCGGGACAGGGGTCCTACGAGCAGTACTTC